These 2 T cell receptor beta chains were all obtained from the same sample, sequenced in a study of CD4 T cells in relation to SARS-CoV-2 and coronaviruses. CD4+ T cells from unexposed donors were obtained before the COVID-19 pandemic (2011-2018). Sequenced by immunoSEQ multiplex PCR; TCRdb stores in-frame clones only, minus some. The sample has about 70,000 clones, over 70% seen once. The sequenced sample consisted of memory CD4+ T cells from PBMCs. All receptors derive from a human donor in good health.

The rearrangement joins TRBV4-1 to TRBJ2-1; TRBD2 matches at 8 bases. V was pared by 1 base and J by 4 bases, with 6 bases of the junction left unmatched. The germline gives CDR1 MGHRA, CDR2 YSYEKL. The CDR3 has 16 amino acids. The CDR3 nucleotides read TGCGCCAGCAGCCAAGGGGCGAGCGGGGGTTACAATGAGCAGTTCTTC. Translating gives CASSQGASGGYNEQFF.

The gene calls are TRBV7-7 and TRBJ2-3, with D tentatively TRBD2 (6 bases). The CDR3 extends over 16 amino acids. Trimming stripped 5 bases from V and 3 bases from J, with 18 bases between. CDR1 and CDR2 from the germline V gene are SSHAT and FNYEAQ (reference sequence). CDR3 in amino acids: CASSRGTSFFTDTQYF. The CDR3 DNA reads TGTGCCAGCAGCCGCGGGACTTCTTTCTTTACAGATACGCAGTATTTT.